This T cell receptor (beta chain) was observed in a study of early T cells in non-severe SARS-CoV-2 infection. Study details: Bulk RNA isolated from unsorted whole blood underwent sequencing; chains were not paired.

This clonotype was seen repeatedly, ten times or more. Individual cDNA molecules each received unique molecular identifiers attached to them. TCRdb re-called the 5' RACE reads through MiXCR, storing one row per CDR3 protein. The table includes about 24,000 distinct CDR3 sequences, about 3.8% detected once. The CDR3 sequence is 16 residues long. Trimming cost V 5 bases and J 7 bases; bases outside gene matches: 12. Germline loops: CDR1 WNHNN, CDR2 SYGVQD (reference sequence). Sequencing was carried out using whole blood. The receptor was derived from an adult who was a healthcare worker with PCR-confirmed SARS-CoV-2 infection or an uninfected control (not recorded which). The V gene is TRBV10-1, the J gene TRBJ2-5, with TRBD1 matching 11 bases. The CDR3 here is CASSPGQGDADWTQYF. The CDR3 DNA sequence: TGCGCCAGCAGTCCGGGACAGGGGGACGCCGATTGGACCCAGTACTTC.